Presented here are 19 T cell receptor beta chains from one specimen sequenced in a study of T cells expressing NK-cell markers (TCRdb year 2020). Library prep was done by 5' RACE. These reads were obtained on an Illumina HiSeq 2000. TCRdb reprocessed the sequencing reads and holds a single record per CDR3 protein sequence, with no DNA. This sample's records show around 180,000 distinct CDR3 sequences. Clones ranked in the top ten supply roughly 21% of the sample. Sequenced sample: blood T cells: a sorted CD56 or NKG2C T cell subset, CD4+ or CD8+ T cells, or bulk PBMC T cells (not recorded which). The receptors were sampled from a man aged 18-75 years in good health.

The rearrangement joins TRBV4-2 to TRBJ2-2; TCRdb outputs TRBD1, but without DNA this stays unchecked. Germline V CDR1 and CDR2: LGHNA, YNFKEQ. There are 18 residues in the CDR3. The CDR3 reads CASSQDPPGGVGTGELFF.

The V and J genes are TRBV18 and TRBJ2-3; the D call of TRBD1 rests on TCRdb alone, since no DNA is present to check it. The V gene's germline CDR1 is KGHSH and CDR2 LQKENI. The CDR3 is 15 amino acids. The CDR3 spells CASSPPPGSTDTQYF.

This chain joins TRBV6-2 or TRBV6-3 and TRBJ2-1. CDR1 and CDR2 (germline): MNHEY, SVGEGT. The CDR3 totals 13 residues. This chain's CDR3 is CASSSPSYNEQFF.

The V gene is TRBV5-6, the J gene TRBJ2-7; no DNA is available, so the TRBD2 call from TCRdb remains unchecked. CDR3 length: 14 residues. The germline gives CDR1 SGHDT, CDR2 YYEEEE. The CDR3 is CASSSALATYEQYF.

This chain joins TRBV30 and TRBJ2-7; the D call from TCRdb, TRBD1, cannot be confirmed without DNA. The CDR3 runs 15 residues. Germline CDR1 and CDR2: GTSNPN and SVGIG (reference sequence). The CDR3 spells CAWSWTGGEVSEQYF.

V usage is TRBV20-1 and J usage is TRBJ2-7. There are 15 residues in the CDR3. CDR1 DFQATT and CDR2 SNEGSKA come from the germline V gene (reference sequence). The chain's CDR3 is CSARVGLGSSYEQYF.

The chain couples TRBV12-3 or TRBV12-4 to TRBJ1-1; TCRdb gives TRBD1 as the D gene, but with no DNA this cannot be confirmed. This CDR3 is built from 14 residues. This CDR3 is CASSLTGGRAEAFF.

V and J are TRBV12-3 or TRBV12-4 and TRBJ2-1. This CDR3 is built from 13 residues. This chain's CDR3 is CASSPDGFSEQFF.

The rearrangement joins TRBV4-1 to TRBJ2-7; lacking DNA, the TRBD1 call made by TCRdb goes unchecked. This CDR3 comprises 16 residues. Per germline, CDR1 MGHRA and CDR2 YSYEKL. The CDR3 reads CASSQVPAPSSYEQYF.

V usage is TRBV10-3 and J usage is TRBJ2-7. Germline values: CDR1 ENHRY, CDR2 SYGVKD. The CDR3 is 14 amino acids. CDR3 region: CAISDLTGKYEQYF.

The chain couples TRBV6-2 or TRBV6-3 to TRBJ2-4. CDR3 length equals 17 residues. In germline, CDR1 is MNHEY, CDR2 SVGEGT. This CDR3 reads CASSYAQAILAKNIQYF.

The V call is TRBV4-2, the J call TRBJ1-4; the D call from TCRdb, TRBD1, cannot be confirmed without DNA. CDR1 is LGHNA and CDR2 is YNFKEQ in the germline V gene. The CDR3 consists of 16 residues. The chain's CDR3 is CASSQDPGQGNEKLFF.

The rearrangement uses TRBV6-1 and TRBJ1-5. CDR1 and CDR2 (germline): MNHNS, SASEGT. The CDR3 totals 15 residues. The CDR3 loop reads CASSRGGNWVQPQHF.

The genes are TRBV28 and TRBJ1-4. Germline-derived CDR1 and CDR2 are MDHEN and SYDVKM. CDR3 size: 16 residues. The CDR3 is CASSRETGRPNEKLFF.

This chain connects TRBV7-8 to TRBJ1-5. Germline lookup yields CDR1 SGHVS and CDR2 FQNEAQ. This CDR3 region has 15 residues. The CDR3 loop is CASSGRGSGNQPQHF.

V gene TRBV20-1 combines with J gene TRBJ2-1; absent DNA, TCRdb's TRBD2 call cannot be checked. The length of the CDR3 is 14 residues. Germline assignment: CDR1 DFQATT and CDR2 SNEGSKA (reference sequence). CDR3 region: CRPNQAGIYNEQFF.

This chain joins TRBV29-1 and TRBJ2-2; the TCRdb call, TRBD1, lacks DNA for checking. This CDR3 region has 12 residues. Germline loops: CDR1 SQVTM, CDR2 ANQGSEA. The CDR3 is CSVAPSTGELFF.

The chain links TRBV15 to TRBJ1-4; TCRdb names TRBD1, which stays unverified in the absence of DNA. CDR3 length equals 15 residues. The germline V gene has CDR1 LNHNV and CDR2 YYDKDF (reference sequence). The CDR3 here is CATSSGDRTNEKLFF.

The chain uses TRBV7-9 and TRBJ2-7; TCRdb picks TRBD2, but there is no DNA to check that call. The germline CDR1 and CDR2 sequences are SEHNR and FQNEAQ (reference sequence). There are 14 residues in the CDR3. CDR3: CASSPGLVFYEQYF.